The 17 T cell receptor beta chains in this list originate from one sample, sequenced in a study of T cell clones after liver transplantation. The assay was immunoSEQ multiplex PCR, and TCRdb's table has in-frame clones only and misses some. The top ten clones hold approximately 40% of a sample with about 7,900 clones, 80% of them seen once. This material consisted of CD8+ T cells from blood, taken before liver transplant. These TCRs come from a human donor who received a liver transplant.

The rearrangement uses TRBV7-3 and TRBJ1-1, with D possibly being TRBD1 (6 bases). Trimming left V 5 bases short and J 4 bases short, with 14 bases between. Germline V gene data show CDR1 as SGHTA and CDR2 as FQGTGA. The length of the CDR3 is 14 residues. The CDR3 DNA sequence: TGTGCCAGCAGCCAAACAGGGTCGAGCACTGAAGCTTTCTTT. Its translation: CASSQTGSSTEAFF.

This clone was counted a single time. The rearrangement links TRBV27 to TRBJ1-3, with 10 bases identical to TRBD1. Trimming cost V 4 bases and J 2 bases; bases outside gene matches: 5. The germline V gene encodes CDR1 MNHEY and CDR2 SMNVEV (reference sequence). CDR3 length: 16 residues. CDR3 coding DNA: TGTGCCAGCAGTTCCCGACAGGGGGCAGCTGGAAACACCATATATTTT. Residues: CASSSRQGAAGNTIYF.

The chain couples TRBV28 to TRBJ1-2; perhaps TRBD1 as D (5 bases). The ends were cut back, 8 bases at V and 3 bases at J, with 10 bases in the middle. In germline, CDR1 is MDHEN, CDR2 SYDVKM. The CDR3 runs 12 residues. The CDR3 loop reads CASLQADYGYTF. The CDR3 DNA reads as TGTGCCAGCTTACAGGCCGACTATGGCTACACCTTC.

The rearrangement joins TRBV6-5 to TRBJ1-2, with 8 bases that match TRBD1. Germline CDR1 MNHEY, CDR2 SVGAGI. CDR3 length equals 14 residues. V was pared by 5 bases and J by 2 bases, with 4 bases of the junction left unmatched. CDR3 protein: CASSDRQGNYGYTF. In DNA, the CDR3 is TGTGCCAGCAGTGACCGACAGGGGAACTATGGCTACACCTTC.

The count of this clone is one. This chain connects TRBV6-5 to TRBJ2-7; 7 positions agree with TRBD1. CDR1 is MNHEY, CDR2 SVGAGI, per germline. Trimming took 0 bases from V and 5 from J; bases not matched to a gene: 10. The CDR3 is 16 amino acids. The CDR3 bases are TGTGCCAGCAGTTACTCGACGCGACAGGGTCTCCACGAGCAGTACTTC. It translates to CASSYSTRQGLHEQYF.

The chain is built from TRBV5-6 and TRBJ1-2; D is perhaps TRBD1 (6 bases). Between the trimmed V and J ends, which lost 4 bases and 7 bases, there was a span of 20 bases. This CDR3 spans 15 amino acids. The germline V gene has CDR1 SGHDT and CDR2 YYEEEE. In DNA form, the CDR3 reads TGTGCCAGCAGCCCGAGCGGGGGGCTAAGCGGTGGCTACACCTTC. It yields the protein CASSPSGGLSGGYTF.

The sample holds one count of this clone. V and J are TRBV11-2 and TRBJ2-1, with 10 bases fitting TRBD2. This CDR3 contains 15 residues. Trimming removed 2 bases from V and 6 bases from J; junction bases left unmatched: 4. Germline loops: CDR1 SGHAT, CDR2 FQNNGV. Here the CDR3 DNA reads TGTGCCAGCAGCTTACTAGCGGGGGTCACCAATGAGCAGTTCTTC. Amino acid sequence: CASSLLAGVTNEQFF.

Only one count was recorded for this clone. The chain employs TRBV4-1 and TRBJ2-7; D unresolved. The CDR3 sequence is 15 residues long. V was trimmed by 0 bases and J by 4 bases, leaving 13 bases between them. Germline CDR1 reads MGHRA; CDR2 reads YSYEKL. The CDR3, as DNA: TGCGCCAGCAGCCAAGATCCATCTCAAGCGTACGAGCAGTACTTC. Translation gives CASSQDPSQAYEQYF.

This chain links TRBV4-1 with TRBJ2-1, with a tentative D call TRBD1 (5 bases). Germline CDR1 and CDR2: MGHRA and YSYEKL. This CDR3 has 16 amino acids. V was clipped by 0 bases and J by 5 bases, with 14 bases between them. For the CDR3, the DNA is TGCGCCAGCAGCCAAGATTGGGGCAGAGAAGACAATGAGCAGTTCTTC. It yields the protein CASSQDWGREDNEQFF.

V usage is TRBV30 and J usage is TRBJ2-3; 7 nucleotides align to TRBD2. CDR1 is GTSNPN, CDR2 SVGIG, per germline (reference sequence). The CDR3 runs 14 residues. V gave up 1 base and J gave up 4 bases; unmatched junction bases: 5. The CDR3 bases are TGTGCCTGGAGTGAAACGGGGGGTTCAGATACGCAGTATTTT. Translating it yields CAWSETGGSDTQYF.

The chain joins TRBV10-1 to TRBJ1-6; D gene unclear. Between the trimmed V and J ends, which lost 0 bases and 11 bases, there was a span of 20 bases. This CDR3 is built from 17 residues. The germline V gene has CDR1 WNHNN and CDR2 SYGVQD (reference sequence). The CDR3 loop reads CASSESRRTENRTPLHF. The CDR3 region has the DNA TGCGCCAGCAGTGAGTCGAGGAGGACGGAGAATCGGACACCCCTCCACTTT.

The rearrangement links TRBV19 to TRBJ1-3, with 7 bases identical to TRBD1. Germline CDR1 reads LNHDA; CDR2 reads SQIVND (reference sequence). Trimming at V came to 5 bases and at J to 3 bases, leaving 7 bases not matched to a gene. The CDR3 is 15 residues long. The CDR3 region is CASSSDRVDGNTIYF. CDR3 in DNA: TGTGCCAGTAGTTCCGACAGGGTGGATGGAAACACCATATATTTT.

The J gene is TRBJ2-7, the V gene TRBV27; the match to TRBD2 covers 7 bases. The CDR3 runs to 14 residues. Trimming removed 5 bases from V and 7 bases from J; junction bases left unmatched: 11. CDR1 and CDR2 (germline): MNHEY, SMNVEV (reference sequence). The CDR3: CASSILIRGGEQYF. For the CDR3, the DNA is TGTGCCAGCAGTATTCTGATCCGCGGGGGTGAGCAGTACTTC.

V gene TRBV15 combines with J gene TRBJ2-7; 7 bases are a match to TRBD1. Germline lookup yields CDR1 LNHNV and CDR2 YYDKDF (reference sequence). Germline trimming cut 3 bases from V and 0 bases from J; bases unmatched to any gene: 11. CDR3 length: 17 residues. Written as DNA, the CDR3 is TGTGCCACCAGCAGTCGAACAGGGGAAGAAGCCTCCTACGAGCAGTACTTC. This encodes CATSSRTGEEASYEQYF.

The CDR3 reads CASSLGQVGAYEQYF. The CDR3 region has the DNA TGTGCCAGCAGCTTAGGACAGGTTGGGGCCTACGAGCAGTACTTC. The chain is built from TRBV11-2 and TRBJ2-7; D might be TRBD1 (6 bases). Germline V gene sequence: CDR1 SGHAT, CDR2 FQNNGV. Trimming removed 1 base from V and 2 bases from J, with 12 bases in between. The CDR3 totals 15 residues.

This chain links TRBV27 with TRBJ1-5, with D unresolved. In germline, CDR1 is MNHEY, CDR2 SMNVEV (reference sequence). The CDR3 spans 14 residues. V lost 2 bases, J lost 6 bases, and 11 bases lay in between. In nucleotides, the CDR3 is TGTGCCAGCAGTTTAGTGGGAGGAGGTCAGCCCCAGCATTTT. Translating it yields CASSLVGGGQPQHF.

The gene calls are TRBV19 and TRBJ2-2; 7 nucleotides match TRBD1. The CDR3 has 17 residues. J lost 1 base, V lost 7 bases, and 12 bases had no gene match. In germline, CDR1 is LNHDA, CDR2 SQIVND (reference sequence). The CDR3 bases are TGTGCCAGTACCCCTATCTGGGGGACAGAGAACACCGGGGAGCTGTTTTTT. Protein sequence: CASTPIWGTENTGELFF.